Following are 31 T cell receptor beta chains from one sample sequenced in a study of blood T cell repertoires in COVID-19. The method was immunoSEQ multiplex PCR; TCRdb's version includes in-frame clones alone and lacks a portion of them. The table shows 180,000 or so clones, with around 85% occurring only once. The material sequenced was PBMCs or T cells enriched from blood (not recorded which). These receptors all come from a man aged 35 to 55 who had recovered from COVID-19.

The gene calls are TRBV9 and TRBJ2-1; 9 bases map to TRBD2. Trimming removed 0 bases from V and 7 bases from J; junction bases left unmatched: 11. Germline CDR1 SGDLS, CDR2 YYNGEE. The CDR3 totals 17 residues. CDR3 in DNA: TGTGCCAGCAGCGTAGCTTTTGCGGGAGGGCCCGTAAATGAGCAGTTCTTC. Translating it yields CASSVAFAGGPVNEQFF.

The chain combines TRBV9 with TRBJ2-2; TRBD2 agrees at 10 bases. V shed 0 bases and J 5 bases; nucleotides not matched to a gene: 4. The CDR3 runs to 16 residues. CDR1 and CDR2 (germline): SGDLS, YYNGEE. The CDR3 here is CASSVVLAGGTGELFF. Written as DNA, the CDR3 is TGTGCCAGCAGCGTAGTGTTAGCGGGGGGTACCGGGGAGCTGTTTTTT. The whole variable domain, remainder taken from reference TRBV9 and TRBJ2-2, is DSGVTQTPKHLITATGQRVTLRCSPRSGDLSVYWYQQSLDQGLQFLIQYYNGEERAKGNILERFSAQQFPDLHSELNLSSLELGDSALYFCASSVVLAGGTGELFFGEGSRLTVL.

The chain uses TRBV27 and TRBJ2-2; D is perhaps TRBD2 (6 bases). This CDR3 region has 17 residues. In germline, CDR1 is MNHEY, CDR2 SMNVEV (reference sequence). V was cut by 0 bases and J by 8 bases, with 19 bases left in between. The CDR3 loop is CASSLSAGRLRGGELFF. The CDR3 bases are TGTGCCAGCAGTTTATCGGCGGGACGGCTACGGGGAGGGGAGCTGTTTTTT.

In nucleotides, the CDR3 is TGTGCCAGCAGCTTAGGGATCGGGACTAGCGGGAAGAAAAACATTCAGTACTTC. This translates into CASSLGIGTSGKKNIQYF. This chain connects TRBV11-3 to TRBJ2-4; TRBD2 agrees at 13 bases. Germline-derived CDR1 and CDR2 are SGHNT and YENEEA. This CDR3 spans 18 amino acids. The V gene end was trimmed by 1 base and the J gene end by 4 bases; junction bases not matched to a gene: 7. The whole variable domain, remainder taken from reference TRBV11-3 and TRBJ2-4, is EAGVVQSPRYKIIEKKQPVAFWCNPISGHNTLYWYLQNLGQGPELLIRYENEEAVDDSQLPKDRFSAERLKGVDSTLKIQPAELGDSAVYLCASSLGIGTSGKKNIQYFGAGTRLSVL.

The chain links TRBV7-6 to TRBJ1-1, with TRBD1 matching over 8 bases. Germline V gene data show CDR1 as SGHVS and CDR2 as FNYEAQ. Trimming at V came to 6 bases and at J to 3 bases, leaving 6 bases not matched to a gene. The CDR3 spans 14 residues. The CDR3 nucleotides are TGTGCCAGCAGGAGGGACAGGTATGACACTGAAGCTTTCTTT. Amino acids: CASRRDRYDTEAFF.

The chain is built from TRBV11-2 and TRBJ2-7; tentatively, D is TRBD1 (6 bases). V lost 3 bases to trimming and J lost 3 bases, with 18 bases between them. The CDR3 contains 16 residues. Germline CDR1 reads SGHAT; CDR2 reads FQNNGV. Here the CDR3 DNA reads TGTGCCAGCAGCTTGGGGTCGAGACAGGATCTCTACGAGCAGTACTTC. Translating gives CASSLGSRQDLYEQYF. Full variable domain (remainder filled in from reference TRBV11-2 and TRBJ2-7): EAGVAQSPRYKIIEKRQSVAFWCNPISGHATLYWYQQILGQGPKLLIQFQNNGVVDDSQLPKDRFSAERLKGVDSTLKIQPAKLEDSAVYLCASSLGSRQDLYEQYFGPGTRLTVT.

The chain combines TRBV7-3 with TRBJ2-7, with 9 bases aligning to TRBD1. The ends lost 4 bases at V and 5 bases at J; junction bases unmatched: 9. Germline V gives CDR1 SGHTA, CDR2 FQGTGA. The CDR3 sequence is 15 residues long. Written as DNA, the CDR3 is TGTGCCAGCAGCTCAACCGGGACAGGGATGCACGAGCAGTACTTC. Amino acid sequence: CASSSTGTGMHEQYF.

The chain combines TRBV2 with TRBJ1-2; 7 bases align to TRBD1. The CDR3 runs to 13 residues. Germline CDR1 SNHLY, CDR2 FYNNEI. J was trimmed by 4 bases and V by 9 bases; bases with no gene match: 8. As DNA, the CDR3 is TGTGCCAGTAGAACAGGGGCTGCCTATGGCTACACCTTC. This codes for CASRTGAAYGYTF.

This clone was seen a handful of times. The chain links TRBV7-3 to TRBJ1-6; a possible D gene is TRBD1 (5 bases). Trimming pared 4 bases from V and 8 bases from J, leaving 18 bases between. The CDR3 contains 16 residues. The V gene's germline CDR1 is SGHTA and CDR2 FQGTGA. DNA of the CDR3: TGTGCCAGCAGCTCTCTGAACAGGAGGGACCATTCACCCCTCCACTTT. As protein: CASSSLNRRDHSPLHF.

The J gene is TRBJ1-4, the V gene TRBV5-1; D perhaps matches TRBD1 (5 bases). The CDR3 runs 16 residues. Germline assignment: CDR1 SGHRS and CDR2 YFSETQ. The germline V and J ends were trimmed by 0 bases and 0 bases, with 9 bases remaining between them. The CDR3 here is CASSLAGMATNEKLFF. CDR3 bases: TGCGCCAGCAGCTTGGCAGGGATGGCAACTAATGAAAAACTGTTTTTT. Full variable domain (rest looked up from reference TRBV5-1 and TRBJ1-4): KAGVTQTPRYLIKTRGQQVTLSCSPISGHRSVSWYQQTPGQGLQFLFEYFSETQRNKGNFPGRFSGRQFSNSRSEMNVSTLELGDSALYLCASSLAGMATNEKLFFGSGTQLSVL.

The gene calls are TRBV7-6 and TRBJ2-1; 14 positions agree with TRBD2. The germline gives CDR1 SGHVS, CDR2 FNYEAQ. The CDR3 runs to 16 residues. V lost 5 bases, J lost 8 bases, and 8 bases stayed unmatched. The CDR3 spells CASSRLAGGYKDEQFF. CDR3 DNA sequence: TGTGCCAGCAGCCGACTAGCGGGAGGGTACAAAGATGAGCAGTTCTTC.

The chain is built from TRBV6-1 and TRBJ2-1; 12 positions agree with TRBD2. The CDR3 loop spans 16 amino acids. The V gene's germline CDR1 is MNHNS and CDR2 SASEGT. The V segment lost 1 base and the J segment 8 bases; nucleotides outside the gene matches: 6. The CDR3 here is CASSEGLAGVLDEQFF. In nucleotides, the CDR3 is TGTGCCAGCAGTGAAGGACTAGCGGGAGTTTTGGATGAGCAGTTCTTC.

The chain uses TRBV3-1 (or the pseudogene TRBV3-2) and TRBJ1-2; D is uncertain. Per the germline V gene, CDR1 is LGHDT and CDR2 is YNNKEL (reference sequence). The CDR3 extends over 14 amino acids. The ends were cut back, 3 bases at V and 4 bases at J, with 12 bases in the middle. The CDR3 here is CASSHPTFRYGYTF. The DNA of the CDR3 is TGTGCCAGCAGCCATCCCACTTTTCGCTATGGCTACACCTTC.

The V gene is TRBV19, the J gene TRBJ1-4, with 9 bases fitting TRBD1. V trimming: 2 bases; J trimming: 8 bases; junction bases outside the gene matches: 6. The germline CDR1 and CDR2 sequences are LNHDA and SQIVND (reference sequence). This CDR3 is built from 15 residues. CDR3 amino acids: CASSITGTGFEKLFF. CDR3 DNA sequence: TGTGCCAGTAGTATAACCGGGACAGGGTTCGAAAAACTGTTTTTT.

The genes are TRBV5-1 and TRBJ1-5, with D possibly matching TRBD1 (6 bases). The CDR3 length is 14 residues. V was trimmed by 4 bases and J by 3 bases, leaving 11 bases between them. Germline V gene data show CDR1 as SGHRS and CDR2 as YFSETQ. CDR3 coding DNA: TGCGCCAGCAGCGTGGACAGCCACAATCAGCCCCAGCATTTT. Its protein is CASSVDSHNQPQHF.

This chain uses TRBV30 with TRBJ1-5; 7 positions match TRBD1. Germline values: CDR1 GTSNPN, CDR2 SVGIG (reference sequence). Trimming cost V 7 bases and J 3 bases; bases outside gene matches: 6. The CDR3 is made up of 13 amino acids. CDR3 in DNA: TGTGCCTATACAGACAGGGTCAATCAGCCCCAGCATTTT. Protein: CAYTDRVNQPQHF. The entire variable domain, with the rest obtained from reference TRBV30 and TRBJ1-5, is as follows: SQTIHQWPATLVQPVGSPLSLECTVEGTSNPNLYWYRQAAGRGLQLLFYSVGIGQISSEVPQNLSASRPQDRQFILSSKKLLLSDSGFYLCAYTDRVNQPQHFGDGTRLSIL.

The chain employs TRBV7-2 and TRBJ2-2; 11 nucleotides align to TRBD2. This CDR3 region has 16 residues. Germline trimming cut 6 bases from V and 5 bases from J; bases unmatched to any gene: 8. CDR1 is SGHTA and CDR2 is FQGNSA in the germline V gene. CDR3: CASRTLAGGRTGELFF. The CDR3 DNA sequence: TGTGCCAGCAGGACATTAGCGGGGGGGCGAACCGGGGAGCTGTTTTTT.

V is TRBV11-2 and J is TRBJ2-3, with D possibly matching TRBD1 (6 bases). Trimming left V 4 bases short and J 7 bases short, with 15 bases between. From germline, CDR1 is SGHAT and CDR2 FQNNGV. The CDR3 extends over 14 amino acids. The CDR3 region has the DNA TGTGCCAGCAGCTCCCCGATGGGGGCCAATACGCAGTATTTT. Translated, it gives CASSSPMGANTQYF.

The sample holds a few counts of this clone. CDR3 coding DNA: TGTGCCATCAGTGAGTGGGGACTAGCGAACCCCGATGAGCAGTTCTTC. Protein sequence: CAISEWGLANPDEQFF. The V gene is TRBV10-3, the J gene TRBJ2-1; 10 nucleotides line up with TRBD2. V was pared by 1 base and J by 8 bases, with 8 bases of the junction left unmatched. The CDR3 runs to 16 residues. Looked up from germline, CDR1 is ENHRY and CDR2 is SYGVKD.

This clone appeared a few times. The chain couples TRBV20-1 to TRBJ1-5; tentatively, D is TRBD1 (6 bases). CDR3 length: 16 amino acids. Germline CDR1 and CDR2: DFQATT and SNEGSKA (reference sequence). The V and J ends lost 3 bases and 0 bases respectively, with 15 bases between them. CDR3 amino acids: CSASSGQSYSNQPQHF. CDR3 bases: TGCAGTGCTAGTAGCGGACAGAGTTATAGCAATCAGCCCCAGCATTTT.

This chain links TRBV11-3 with TRBJ2-2; TRBD1 agrees at 7 bases. The V and J ends lost 5 bases and 1 base, in that order; junction bases with no gene match: 1. Per the germline V gene, CDR1 is SGHNT and CDR2 is YENEEA. CDR3 length: 14 amino acids. DNA of the CDR3: TGTGCCAGCAGCCGGGACAGGAACACCGGGGAGCTGTTTTTT. Protein: CASSRDRNTGELFF.

The chain recombines TRBV6-1 with TRBJ1-5; 7 bases line up with TRBD1. With 8 bases clipped from V and 2 bases from J, the junction kept 21 bases outside the gene matches. Germline V gives CDR1 MNHNS, CDR2 SASEGT. CDR3 length: 19 amino acids. CDR3 residues: CASRGSTTGRFDGNQPQHF. The CDR3 bases are TGTGCCAGCCGTGGTTCTACGACAGGGAGGTTCGACGGCAATCAGCCCCAGCATTTT.

This chain uses TRBV28 with TRBJ2-6, with D perhaps matching TRBD2 (6 bases). The CDR3 totals 17 residues. V lost 6 bases and J 0 bases, leaving 15 bases between the germline ends. In germline, CDR1 is MDHEN, CDR2 SYDVKM. The CDR3 loop reads CASSLGGRVSGANVLTF. In nucleotides, the CDR3 is TGTGCCAGCAGCTTGGGGGGACGGGTCTCTGGGGCCAACGTCCTGACTTTC.

This clone appeared a few times. The rearrangement uses TRBV29-1 and TRBJ2-3; D may be TRBD2 (5 bases). There are 14 residues in the CDR3. Germline-derived CDR1 and CDR2 are SQVTM and ANQGSEA. The germline V and J ends were trimmed by 0 bases and 6 bases, with 13 bases remaining between them. The CDR3 nucleotides are TGCAGCGTTGAAGATCCTCGGGGTTGGGATACGCAGTATTTT. This sequence encodes CSVEDPRGWDTQYF.

The chain couples TRBV12-3 or TRBV12-4 to TRBJ2-3; D possibly corresponds to TRBD1 (6 bases). The ends were cut back, 6 bases at V and 5 bases at J, with 12 bases in the middle. This CDR3 contains 13 residues. The CDR3 loop is CASRRTARDTQYF. CDR3 sequence (DNA): TGTGCCAGCAGGAGGACAGCGAGAGATACGCAGTATTTT.

The genes are TRBV2 and TRBJ1-1; 10 bases match TRBD1. This CDR3 comprises 14 residues. J lost 5 bases, V lost 6 bases, and 6 bases had no gene match. CDR1 and CDR2 (germline): SNHLY, FYNNEI. The CDR3, as DNA: TGTGCCAGCAGCCCCGACAGGGGGCCAACTGAAGCTTTCTTT. Its translation: CASSPDRGPTEAFF.

V gene TRBV3-1 (or the pseudogene TRBV3-2) combines with J gene TRBJ2-7; D might be TRBD1 (5 bases). The germline V and J ends were trimmed by 4 bases and 6 bases, with 19 bases remaining between them. This CDR3 spans 15 amino acids. Germline-derived CDR1 and CDR2 are LGHDT and YNNKEL (reference sequence). CDR3 loop: CASSLGAPRTSEQYF. The CDR3 DNA reads as TGTGCCAGCAGCCTTGGGGCACCCAGGACCTCCGAGCAGTACTTC.

The genes are TRBV19 and TRBJ2-1; D might be TRBD1 (5 bases). The V gene lost 10 bases and the J gene lost 7 bases, with 20 bases spanning the gap. CDR1 is LNHDA, CDR2 SQIVND, per germline (reference sequence). The CDR3 is 14 residues long. The CDR3 coding sequence is TGTGCCACCAGTTTGCCCTGGGGCGCGAATGAGCAGTTCTTC. Its protein is CATSLPWGANEQFF.

The V call is TRBV7-2, the J call TRBJ1-1; 9 bases are a match to TRBD1. The V gene's germline CDR1 is SGHTA and CDR2 FQGNSA. V dropped 5 bases and J dropped 6; count of bases not matched to a gene: 13. This CDR3 is 16 amino acids long. In DNA, the CDR3 is TGTGCCAGCAGCCACGTTGGGAACAGGGGGCGGGCTGAAGCTTTCTTT. It is translated as CASSHVGNRGRAEAFF.

The V call is TRBV6-5, the J call TRBJ1-1; 7 bases line up with TRBD1. The germline CDR1 and CDR2 sequences are MNHEY and SVGAGI. Trimming took 4 bases from V and 7 from J; bases not matched to a gene: 6. This CDR3 contains 13 residues. DNA of the CDR3: TGTGCCAGCAGTTCCCAGGGACAGAATGAAGCTTTCTTT. Amino acid sequence: CASSSQGQNEAFF.

The rearrangement uses TRBV4-2 and TRBJ2-3; 11 positions agree with TRBD2. The CDR3 extends over 15 amino acids. Germline loops: CDR1 LGHNA, CDR2 YNFKEQ. With 1 base clipped from V and 4 bases from J, the junction kept 1 base outside the gene matches. In DNA, the CDR3 is TGTGCCAGCAGCCAAGTACTAGCGGGAGCAGATACGCAGTATTTT. Its translation: CASSQVLAGADTQYF.